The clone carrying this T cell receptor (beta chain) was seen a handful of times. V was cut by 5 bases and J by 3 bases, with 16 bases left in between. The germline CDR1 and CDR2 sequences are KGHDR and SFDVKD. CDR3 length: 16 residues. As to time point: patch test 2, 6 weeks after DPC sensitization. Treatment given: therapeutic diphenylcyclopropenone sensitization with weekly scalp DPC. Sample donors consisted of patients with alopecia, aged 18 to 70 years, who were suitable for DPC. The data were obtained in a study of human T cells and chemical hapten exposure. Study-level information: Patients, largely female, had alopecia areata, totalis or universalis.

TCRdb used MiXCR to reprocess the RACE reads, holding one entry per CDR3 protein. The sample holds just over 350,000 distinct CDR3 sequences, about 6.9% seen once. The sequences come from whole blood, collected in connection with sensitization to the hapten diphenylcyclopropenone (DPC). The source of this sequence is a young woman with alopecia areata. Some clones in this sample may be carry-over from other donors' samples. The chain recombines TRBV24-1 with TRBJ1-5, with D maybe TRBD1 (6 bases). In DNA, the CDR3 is TGTGCCACCAGTGGGGGGCTTGGCTTTGACAATCAGCCCCAGCATTTT. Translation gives CATSGGLGFDNQPQHF.